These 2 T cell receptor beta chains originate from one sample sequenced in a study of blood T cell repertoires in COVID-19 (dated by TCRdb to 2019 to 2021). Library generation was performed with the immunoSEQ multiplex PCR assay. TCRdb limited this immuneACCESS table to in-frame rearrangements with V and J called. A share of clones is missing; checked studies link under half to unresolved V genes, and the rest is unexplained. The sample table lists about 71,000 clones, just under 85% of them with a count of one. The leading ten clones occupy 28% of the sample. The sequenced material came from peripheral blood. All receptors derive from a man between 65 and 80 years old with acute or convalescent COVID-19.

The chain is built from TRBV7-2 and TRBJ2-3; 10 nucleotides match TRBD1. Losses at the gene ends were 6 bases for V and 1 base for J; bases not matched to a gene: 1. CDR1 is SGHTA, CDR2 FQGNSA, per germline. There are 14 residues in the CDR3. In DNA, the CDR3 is TGTGCCAGCAGGGACAGGGGGGGCACAGATACGCAGTATTTT. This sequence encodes CASRDRGGTDTQYF.

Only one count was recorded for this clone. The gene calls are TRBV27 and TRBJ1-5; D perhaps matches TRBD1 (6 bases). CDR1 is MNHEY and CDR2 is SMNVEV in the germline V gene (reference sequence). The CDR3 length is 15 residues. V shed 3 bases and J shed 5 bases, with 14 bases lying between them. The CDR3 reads CASSFGSGEHQPQHF. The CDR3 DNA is TGTGCCAGCAGTTTTGGATCAGGGGAACATCAGCCCCAGCATTTT.